The 9 T cell receptor beta chains reported below all come from one sample, sequenced in a study of shared clonotypes between healthy human individuals. Only in-frame clones appear in the TCRdb table, and some are missing; sequencing was by immunoSEQ multiplex PCR. The sample has approximately 2.1 million clones, 85% to 95% seen once. Sequencing input: naive CD4+ T cells from PBMCs. Described subset: CD45RA+ positively selected. These receptor sequences come from a man aged 18 to 30 in good health. Some clones in this sample may be carry-over from other donors' samples.

Note on this clone: This CDR3 is also generated by other DNA sequences in the sample. The chain recombines TRBV28 with TRBJ2-7; D might be TRBD1 or TRBD2, each matching 5 bases. CDR3 size: 14 residues. Germline V lookup: CDR1 MDHEN, CDR2 SYDVKM. The ends were cut back, 4 bases at V and 1 base at J, with 11 bases in the middle. CDR3 coding DNA: TGTGCCAGCAGTTCTACCGGGACGTCCTACGAGCAGTACTTC. Its protein product is CASSSTGTSYEQYF.

The rearrangement links TRBV6-1 to TRBJ1-5; tentative D call: TRBD1 (5 bases). The germline CDR1 and CDR2 sequences are MNHNS and SASEGT. V was clipped by 6 bases and J by 9 bases, with 12 bases between them. The CDR3 runs 12 residues. The CDR3 reads CASSPGGTPQHF. The CDR3 DNA sequence: TGTGCCAGCAGCCCCGGGGGTACGCCCCAGCATTTT.

The chain has TRBV2 and TRBJ1-1; the D is unclear. The ends were cut back, 0 bases at V and 8 bases at J, with 13 bases in the middle. The germline V gene encodes CDR1 SNHLY and CDR2 FYNNEI. There are 14 residues in the CDR3. CDR3 nucleotide sequence: TGTGCCAGCAGTGAAGCGATAGGGCGGGAGGAAGCTTTCTTT. Amino acid sequence: CASSEAIGREEAFF.

J is TRBJ2-5 and V is TRBV7-3; D is undetermined. In germline, CDR1 is SGHTA, CDR2 FQGTGA. V dropped 5 bases and J dropped 11 bases, with 18 bases sitting between them. The CDR3 extends over 13 amino acids. In DNA, the CDR3 is TGTGCCAGCAGCAAAGGGATGAGTGGTGAGCAGTACTTC. Translated: CASSKGMSGEQYF.

The sample holds one count of this clone. The J gene is TRBJ2-7, the V gene TRBV7-2, with 13 positions matching TRBD2. Trimming took 4 bases from V and 2 from J; bases not matched to a gene: 2. CDR3 length: 15 amino acids. CDR1 is SGHTA and CDR2 is FQGNSA in the germline V gene. This chain's CDR3 is CASSWTSGSPYEQYF. DNA of the CDR3: TGTGCCAGCAGCTGGACTAGCGGGAGCCCCTACGAGCAGTACTTC.

V and J are TRBV5-1 and TRBJ2-7; 8 nucleotides line up with TRBD1. The length of the CDR3 is 18 residues. The germline V gene encodes CDR1 SGHRS and CDR2 YFSETQ. Trimming cost V 0 bases and J 2 bases; bases outside gene matches: 13. The CDR3: CASSLEGQGAGRAYEQYF. For the CDR3, the DNA is TGCGCCAGCAGCTTGGAGGGCCAGGGGGCCGGTAGGGCCTACGAGCAGTACTTC.

Remarks on this clone: Other nucleotide sequences from this sample produce the same CDR3. V gene TRBV5-1 combines with J gene TRBJ2-1, with TRBD2 matching 10 bases. This CDR3 spans 15 amino acids. Germline CDR1 reads SGHRS; CDR2 reads YFSETQ. Germline trimming cut 2 bases from V and 7 bases from J; bases unmatched to any gene: 6. In DNA, the CDR3 is TGCGCCAGCAGCTTCCTAGCGGGAGTGGGTAATGAGCAGTTCTTC. Translated, it gives CASSFLAGVGNEQFF.

This chain links TRBV7-2 with TRBJ2-7, with 11 bases matching TRBD2. CDR3 length: 15 amino acids. Germline loops: CDR1 SGHTA, CDR2 FQGNSA. The V and J ends lost 3 bases and 4 bases, in that order; junction bases with no gene match: 5. The CDR3 reads CASSLSGTSGYEQYF. DNA of the CDR3: TGTGCCAGCAGCTTGTCCGGGACTAGCGGTTACGAGCAGTACTTC.

The chain uses TRBV5-4 and TRBJ2-7; 9 nucleotides align to TRBD2. The CDR3 contains 14 residues. Unmatched junction bases numbered 5, after V lost 4 bases and J lost 3 bases. Germline values: CDR1 SGHNT, CDR2 YYREEE (reference sequence). The DNA of the CDR3 is TGTGCCAGCAGCATGGAAGCGGGGGGCTACGAGCAGTACTTC. As protein: CASSMEAGGYEQYF.